This section outlines one T cell receptor (beta chain) sequence together with its context. The target antigen is unknown. The data stem from a study of CXCR3-negative and CXCR3-positive naive CD8 T cells. Overall study: Libraries each contributed about 1.5 +/- 0.3 million TRB reads, for approximately 130 million in total. Regarding the study as a whole: Naive cells that were CXCR3-positive had more hydrophobic TRB CDR3s (compared with CXCR3-negative naive cells). In both naive subsets diversity was comparably high, whereas memory CD8+ cells showed much lower diversity.

Researchers sorted about 300,000 cells of each CD8+ T cell subset in triplicate. TRB cDNA libraries were made by UMI-labeled 5' RACE. One entry per CDR3 protein, without DNA, is what TCRdb gives after re-calling the 5' RACE reads. Its table records around 80,000 distinct CDR3 sequences. This CDR3 contains 12 residues. CDR1 is SGHDN, CDR2 FVKESK, per germline. The chain is built from TRBV14 and TRBJ1-2. The TCR originated in a human donor in good health. Some clones in this sample may be carry-over from other donors' samples. Sequenced material: naive CXCR3+ CD8+ T cells from blood. The subset denotes: CD45RO-CCR7+CD27+CD95- naive CD8+ T cells expressing CXCR3 (TNR3+). The CDR3 reads CASSQGSRGYTF.